These 5 T cell receptor beta chains were all obtained from the same sample, sequenced in a study of blood T cell repertoires in COVID-19. Clones were read by immunoSEQ multiplex PCR, and TCRdb kept only the in-frame ones, dropping some. The sample has around 250,000 clones, less than 90% seen once; the top ten hold 6.2%. Sequencing was carried out using peripheral blood. The receptors were sampled from a man aged 55-75 years with acute or convalescent COVID-19.

This clone was counted a few times. The J gene is TRBJ1-1, the V gene TRBV19, with a possible D match to TRBD1 (6 bases). There are 15 residues in the CDR3. Trimming took off 5 bases at V and 1 base at J, with 14 bases between the two ends. Germline V gene data show CDR1 as LNHDA and CDR2 as SQIVND (reference sequence). The CDR3: CASSLQGIGNTEAFF. CDR3 nucleotides: TGTGCCAGTAGTCTACAGGGTATCGGGAACACTGAAGCTTTCTTT. Together with reference TRBV19 and TRBJ1-1, the CDR3 gives the full variable domain: DGGITQSPKYLFRKEGQNVTLSCEQNLNHDAMYWYRQDPGQGLRLIYYSQIVNDFQKGDIAEGYSVSREKKESFPLTVTSAQKNPTAFYLCASSLQGIGNTEAFFGQGTRLTVV.

Only one count was recorded for this clone. V is TRBV14 and J is TRBJ2-7; D possibly corresponds to TRBD2 (6 bases). Looked up from germline, CDR1 is SGHDN and CDR2 is FVKESK. The CDR3 extends over 13 amino acids. Trimming stripped 4 bases from V and 6 bases from J, with 13 bases between. CDR3 in DNA: TGTGCCAGCAGCCGTCGGGGAGCGGGCGAGCAGTACTTC. Its protein product is CASSRRGAGEQYF.

On this clone: Other DNA sequences in this sample translate to the same CDR3. The V gene is TRBV6-5, the J gene TRBJ1-3; D is possibly TRBD1 (6 bases). CDR1 MNHEY and CDR2 SVGAGI come from the germline V gene. V lost 6 bases and J lost 1, with 10 bases in between. The CDR3 sequence is 14 residues long. The CDR3 nucleotides are TGTGCCAGCAGCCGCACAGGGTCTGGAAACACCATATATTTT. Protein: CASSRTGSGNTIYF.

This clone was counted a few times. The DNA for the CDR3 is TGTGCCAGTAAGGACAGGATGAACACCGGGGAGCTGTTTTTT. This codes for CASKDRMNTGELFF. The chain recombines TRBV19 with TRBJ2-2; 7 bases map to TRBD1. The CDR3 contains 14 residues. Trimming cost V 7 bases and J 1 base; bases outside gene matches: 3. From germline, CDR1 is LNHDA and CDR2 SQIVND (reference sequence).

This clone was seen many times. Compared with germline, one end of the junction differs, possibly owing to a read error. The chain links TRBV4-1 to TRBJ1-5; 7 bases line up with TRBD1. CDR3 length equals 16 residues. Germline V lookup: CDR1 MGHRA, CDR2 YSYEKL. CDR3 DNA sequence: TGCGCCAGCAGGCAAGAGGCAGGGGGAGGAAGTCAGCCCCAGCATTTT. Its translation: CASRQEAGGGSQPQHF.